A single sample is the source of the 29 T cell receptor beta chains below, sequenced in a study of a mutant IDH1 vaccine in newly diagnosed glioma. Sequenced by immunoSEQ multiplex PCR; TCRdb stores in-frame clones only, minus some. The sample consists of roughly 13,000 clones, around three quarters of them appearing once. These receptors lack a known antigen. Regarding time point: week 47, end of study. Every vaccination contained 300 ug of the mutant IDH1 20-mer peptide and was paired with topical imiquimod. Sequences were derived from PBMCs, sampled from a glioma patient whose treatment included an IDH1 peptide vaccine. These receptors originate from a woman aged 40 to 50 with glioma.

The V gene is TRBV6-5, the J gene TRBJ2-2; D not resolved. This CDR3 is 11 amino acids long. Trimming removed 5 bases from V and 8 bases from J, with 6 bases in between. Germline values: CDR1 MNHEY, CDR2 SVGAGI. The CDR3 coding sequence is TGTGCCAGCAGTCGGGCGGGGGAGCTGTTTTTT. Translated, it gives CASSRAGELFF.

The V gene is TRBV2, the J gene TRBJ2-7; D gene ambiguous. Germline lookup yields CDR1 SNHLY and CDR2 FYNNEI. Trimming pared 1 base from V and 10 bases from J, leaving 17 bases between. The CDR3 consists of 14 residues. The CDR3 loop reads CASSEVREEGKQYF. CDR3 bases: TGTGCCAGCAGTGAAGTTCGCGAAGAAGGAAAACAGTACTTC.

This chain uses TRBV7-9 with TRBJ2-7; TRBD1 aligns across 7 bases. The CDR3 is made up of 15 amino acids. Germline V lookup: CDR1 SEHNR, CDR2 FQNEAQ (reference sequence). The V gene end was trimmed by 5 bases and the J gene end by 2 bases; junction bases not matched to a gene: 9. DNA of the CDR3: TGTGCCAGCAGCCCGCCGACCGGGACAGCCTACGAGCAGTACTTC. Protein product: CASSPPTGTAYEQYF. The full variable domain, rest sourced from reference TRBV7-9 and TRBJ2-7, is DTGVSQNPRHKITKRGQNVTFRCDPISEHNRLYWYRQTLGQGPEFLTYFQNEAQLEKSRLLSDRFSAERPKGSFSTLEIQRTEQGDSAMYLCASSPPTGTAYEQYFGPGTRLTVT.

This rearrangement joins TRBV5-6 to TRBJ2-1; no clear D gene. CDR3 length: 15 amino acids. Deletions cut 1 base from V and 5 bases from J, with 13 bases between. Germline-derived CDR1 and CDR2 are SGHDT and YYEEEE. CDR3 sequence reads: CASSLLGVGNNEQFF. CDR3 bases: TGTGCCAGCAGCTTGCTTGGGGTCGGCAACAATGAGCAGTTCTTC.

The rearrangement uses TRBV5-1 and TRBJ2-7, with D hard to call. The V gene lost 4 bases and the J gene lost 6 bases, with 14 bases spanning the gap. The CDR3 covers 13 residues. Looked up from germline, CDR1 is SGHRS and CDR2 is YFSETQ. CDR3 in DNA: TGCGCCAGCAGCGCCAGCGAGACGCGCGAGCAGTACTTC. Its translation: CASSASETREQYF.

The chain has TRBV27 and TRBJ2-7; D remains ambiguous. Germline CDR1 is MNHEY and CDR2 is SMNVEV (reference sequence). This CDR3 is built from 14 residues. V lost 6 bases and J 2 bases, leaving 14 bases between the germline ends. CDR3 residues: CASSYTGPPYEQYF. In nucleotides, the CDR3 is TGTGCCAGCAGCTATACCGGGCCACCCTACGAGCAGTACTTC.

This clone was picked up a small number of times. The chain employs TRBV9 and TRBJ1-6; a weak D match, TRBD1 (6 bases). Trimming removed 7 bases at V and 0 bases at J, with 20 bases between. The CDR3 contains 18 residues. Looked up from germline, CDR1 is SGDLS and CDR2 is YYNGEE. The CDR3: CASGGQPGVGSYNSPLHF. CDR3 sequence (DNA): TGTGCCAGCGGCGGACAGCCGGGGGTTGGCTCCTATAATTCACCCCTCCACTTT.

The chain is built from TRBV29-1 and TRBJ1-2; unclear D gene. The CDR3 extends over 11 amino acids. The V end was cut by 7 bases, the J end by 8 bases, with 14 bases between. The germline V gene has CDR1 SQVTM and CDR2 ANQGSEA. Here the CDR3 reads CSAPGEGGYTF. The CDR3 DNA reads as TGCAGCGCCCCCGGGGAGGGCGGCTACACCTTC.

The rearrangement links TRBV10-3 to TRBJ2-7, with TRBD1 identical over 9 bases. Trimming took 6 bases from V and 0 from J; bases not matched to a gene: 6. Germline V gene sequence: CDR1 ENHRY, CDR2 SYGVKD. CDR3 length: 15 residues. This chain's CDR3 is CAIRGQGLSSYEQYF. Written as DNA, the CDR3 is TGTGCCATCAGGGGACAGGGCCTTAGCTCCTACGAGCAGTACTTC.

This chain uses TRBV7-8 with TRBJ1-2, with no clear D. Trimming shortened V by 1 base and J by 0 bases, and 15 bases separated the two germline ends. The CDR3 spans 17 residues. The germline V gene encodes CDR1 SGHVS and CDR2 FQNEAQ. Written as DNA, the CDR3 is TGTGCCAGCAGCTTAGTCCAAGTGTCGGCTGCTAACTATGGCTACACCTTC. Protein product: CASSLVQVSAANYGYTF. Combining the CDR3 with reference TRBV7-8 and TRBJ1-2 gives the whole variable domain GAGVSQSPRYKVAKRGQDVALRCDPISGHVSLFWYQQALGQGPEFLTYFQNEAQLDKSGLPSDRFFAERPEGSVSTLKIQRTQQEDSAVYLCASSLVQVSAANYGYTFGSGTRLTVV.

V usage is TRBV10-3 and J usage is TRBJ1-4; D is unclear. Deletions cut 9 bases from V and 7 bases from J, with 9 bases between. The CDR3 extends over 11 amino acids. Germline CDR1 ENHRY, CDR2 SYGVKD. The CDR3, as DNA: TGTGCCATGGGGAATGGTGAAAAACTGTTTTTT. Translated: CAMGNGEKLFF.

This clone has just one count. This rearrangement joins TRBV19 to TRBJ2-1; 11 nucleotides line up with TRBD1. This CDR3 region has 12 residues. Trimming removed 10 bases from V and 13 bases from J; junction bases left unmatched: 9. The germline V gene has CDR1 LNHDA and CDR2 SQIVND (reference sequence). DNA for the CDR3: TGTGCCACCTGGCCGGACAGGGGGCCACAGTTCTTC. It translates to CATWPDRGPQFF.

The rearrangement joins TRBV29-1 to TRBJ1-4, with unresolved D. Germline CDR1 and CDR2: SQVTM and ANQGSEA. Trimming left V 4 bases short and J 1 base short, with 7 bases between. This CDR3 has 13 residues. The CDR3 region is CSVGEGTNEKLFF. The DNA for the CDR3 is TGCAGCGTTGGGGAGGGAACTAATGAAAAACTGTTTTTT.

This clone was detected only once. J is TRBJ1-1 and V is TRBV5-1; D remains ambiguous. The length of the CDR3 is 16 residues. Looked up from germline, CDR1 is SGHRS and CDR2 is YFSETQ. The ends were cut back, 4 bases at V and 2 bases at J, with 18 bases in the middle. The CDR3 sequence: CASSPRPGDINTEAFF. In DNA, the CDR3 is TGCGCCAGCAGCCCGAGGCCGGGAGACATCAACACTGAAGCTTTCTTT.

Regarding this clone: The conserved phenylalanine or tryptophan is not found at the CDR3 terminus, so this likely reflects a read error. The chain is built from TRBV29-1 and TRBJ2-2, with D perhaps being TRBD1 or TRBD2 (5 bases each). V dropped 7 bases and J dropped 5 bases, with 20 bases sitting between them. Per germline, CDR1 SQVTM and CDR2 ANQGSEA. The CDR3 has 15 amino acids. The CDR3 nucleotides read TGCAGCGCTGTAACCGGGACGGTGAATACCGGGGAGCTGTTTTCT. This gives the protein CSAVTGTVNTGELFS.

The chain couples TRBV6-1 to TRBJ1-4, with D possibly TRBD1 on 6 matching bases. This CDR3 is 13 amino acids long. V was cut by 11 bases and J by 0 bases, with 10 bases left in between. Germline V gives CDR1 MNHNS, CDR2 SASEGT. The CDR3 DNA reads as TGTGCCGGGGCAGGGGCAACTAATGAAAAACTGTTTTTT. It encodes CAGAGATNEKLFF.

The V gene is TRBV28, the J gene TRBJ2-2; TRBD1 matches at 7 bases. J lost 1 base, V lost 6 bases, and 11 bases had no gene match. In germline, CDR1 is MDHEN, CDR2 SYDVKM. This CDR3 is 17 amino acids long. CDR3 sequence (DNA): TGTGCCAGCAGGATCCGTAGGGGGCGTGGGAACACCGGGGAGCTGTTTTTT. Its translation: CASRIRRGRGNTGELFF.

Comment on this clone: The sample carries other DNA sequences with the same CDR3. This CDR3 reads CASSLGGVVAYEQYF. The CDR3 DNA reads as TGTGCCAGCAGCCTGGGGGGAGTTGTGGCCTACGAGCAGTACTTC. This rearrangement joins TRBV5-6 to TRBJ2-7; tentative D call: TRBD2 (6 bases). V lost 4 bases and J 2 bases, leaving 16 bases between the germline ends. Germline loops: CDR1 SGHDT, CDR2 YYEEEE. The CDR3 is 15 amino acids. Full variable domain (outside the CDR3, taken from reference TRBV5-6 and TRBJ2-7): DAGVTQSPTHLIKTRGQQVTLRCSPKSGHDTVSWYQQALGQGPQFIFQYYEEEERQRGNFPDRFSGHQFPNYSSELNVNALLLGDSALYLCASSLGGVVAYEQYFGPGTRLTVT.

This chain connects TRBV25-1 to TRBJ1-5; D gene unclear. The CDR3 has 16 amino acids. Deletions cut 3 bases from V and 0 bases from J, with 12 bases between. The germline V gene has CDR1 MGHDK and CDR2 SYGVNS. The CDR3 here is CASSDSSTYSNQPQHF. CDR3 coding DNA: TGTGCCAGCAGTGACAGCAGCACTTATAGCAATCAGCCCCAGCATTTT. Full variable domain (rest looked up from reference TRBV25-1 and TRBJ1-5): EADIYQTPRYLVIGTGKKITLECSQTMGHDKMYWYQQDPGMELHLIHYSYGVNSTEKGDLSSESTVSRIRTEHFPLTLESARPSHTSQYLCASSDSSTYSNQPQHFGDGTRLSIL.

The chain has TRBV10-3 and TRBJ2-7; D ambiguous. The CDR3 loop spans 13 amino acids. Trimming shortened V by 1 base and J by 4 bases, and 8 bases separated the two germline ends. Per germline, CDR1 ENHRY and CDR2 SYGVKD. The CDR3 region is CAISELAQYEQYF. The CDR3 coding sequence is TGTGCCATCAGTGAGTTGGCTCAATACGAGCAGTACTTC.

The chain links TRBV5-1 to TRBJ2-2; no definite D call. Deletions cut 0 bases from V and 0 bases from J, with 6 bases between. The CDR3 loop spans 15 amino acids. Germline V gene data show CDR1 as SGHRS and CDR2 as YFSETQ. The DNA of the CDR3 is TGCGCCAGCAGCTTGGAAGTTACGAACACCGGGGAGCTGTTTTTT. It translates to CASSLEVTNTGELFF. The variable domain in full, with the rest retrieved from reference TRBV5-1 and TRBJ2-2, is KAGVTQTPRYLIKTRGQQVTLSCSPISGHRSVSWYQQTPGQGLQFLFEYFSETQRNKGNFPGRFSGRQFSNSRSEMNVSTLELGDSALYLCASSLEVTNTGELFFGEGSRLTVL.

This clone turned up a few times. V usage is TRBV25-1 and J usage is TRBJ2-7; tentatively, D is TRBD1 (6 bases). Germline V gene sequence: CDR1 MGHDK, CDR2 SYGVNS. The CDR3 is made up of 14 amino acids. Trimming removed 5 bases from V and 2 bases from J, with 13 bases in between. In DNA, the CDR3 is TGTGCCAGCAGTCTGCAGGGGTTACCCTACGAGCAGTACTTC. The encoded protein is CASSLQGLPYEQYF.

This chain's CDR3 is CASSLVSGDTDTQYF. CDR3 sequence (DNA): TGTGCCAGCAGCTTAGTTAGCGGGGACACAGATACGCAGTATTTT. The chain carries TRBV7-8 and TRBJ2-3, with 8 bases aligning to TRBD2. The CDR3 is 15 residues long. Germline V gene sequence: CDR1 SGHVS, CDR2 FQNEAQ. V trimming: 1 base; J trimming: 2 bases; junction bases outside the gene matches: 2.

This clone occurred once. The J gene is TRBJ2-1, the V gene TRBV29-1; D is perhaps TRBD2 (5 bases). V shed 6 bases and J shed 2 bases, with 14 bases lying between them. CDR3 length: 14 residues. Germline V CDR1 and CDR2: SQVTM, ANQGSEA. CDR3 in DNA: TGCAGCGTCCCCAGAGGGAGTGCCTACAATGAGCAGTTCTTC. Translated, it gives CSVPRGSAYNEQFF.

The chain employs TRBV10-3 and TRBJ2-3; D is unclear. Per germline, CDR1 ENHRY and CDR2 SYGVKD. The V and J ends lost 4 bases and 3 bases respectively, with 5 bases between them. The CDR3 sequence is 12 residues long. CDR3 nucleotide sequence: TGTGCCATCAGTGTGGGGACAGATACGCAGTATTTT. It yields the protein CAISVGTDTQYF.

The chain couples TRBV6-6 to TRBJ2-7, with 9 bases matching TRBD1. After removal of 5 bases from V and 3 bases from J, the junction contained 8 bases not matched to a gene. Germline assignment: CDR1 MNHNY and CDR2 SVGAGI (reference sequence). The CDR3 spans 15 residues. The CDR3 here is CASSPTGQGRYEQYF. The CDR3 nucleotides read TGTGCCAGCAGTCCGACGGGACAGGGTCGCTACGAGCAGTACTTC.

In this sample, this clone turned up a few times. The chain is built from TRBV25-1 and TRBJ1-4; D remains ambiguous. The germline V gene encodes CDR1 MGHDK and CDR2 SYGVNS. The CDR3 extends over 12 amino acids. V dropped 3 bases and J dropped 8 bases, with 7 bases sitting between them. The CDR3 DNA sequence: TGTGCCAGCAGTGATGCAAGGGAAAAACTGTTTTTT. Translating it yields CASSDAREKLFF.

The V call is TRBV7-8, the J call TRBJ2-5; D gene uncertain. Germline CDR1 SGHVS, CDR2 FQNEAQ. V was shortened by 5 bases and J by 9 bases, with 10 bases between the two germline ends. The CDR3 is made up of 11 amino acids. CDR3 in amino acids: CASSPLVPQYF. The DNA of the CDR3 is TGTGCCAGCAGCCCCCTGGTGCCCCAGTACTTC.

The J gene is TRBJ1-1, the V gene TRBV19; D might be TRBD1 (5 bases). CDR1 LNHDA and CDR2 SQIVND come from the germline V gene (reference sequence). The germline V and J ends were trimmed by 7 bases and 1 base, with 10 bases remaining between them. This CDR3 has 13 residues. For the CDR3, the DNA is TGTGCCAGTACAGCAGGGCAGAACACTGAAGCTTTCTTT. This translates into CASTAGQNTEAFF.